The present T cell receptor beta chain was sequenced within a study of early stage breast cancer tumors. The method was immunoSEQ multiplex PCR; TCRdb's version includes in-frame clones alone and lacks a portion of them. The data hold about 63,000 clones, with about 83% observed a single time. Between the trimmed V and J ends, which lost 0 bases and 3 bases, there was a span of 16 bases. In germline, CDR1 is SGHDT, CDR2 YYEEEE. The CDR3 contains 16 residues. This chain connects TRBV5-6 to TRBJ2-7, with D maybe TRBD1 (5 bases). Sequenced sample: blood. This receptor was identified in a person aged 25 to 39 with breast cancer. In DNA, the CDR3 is TGTGCCAGCAGCTTGGCCTGGGGCTCTAGGGACTACGAGCAGTACTTC. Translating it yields CASSLAWGSRDYEQYF.